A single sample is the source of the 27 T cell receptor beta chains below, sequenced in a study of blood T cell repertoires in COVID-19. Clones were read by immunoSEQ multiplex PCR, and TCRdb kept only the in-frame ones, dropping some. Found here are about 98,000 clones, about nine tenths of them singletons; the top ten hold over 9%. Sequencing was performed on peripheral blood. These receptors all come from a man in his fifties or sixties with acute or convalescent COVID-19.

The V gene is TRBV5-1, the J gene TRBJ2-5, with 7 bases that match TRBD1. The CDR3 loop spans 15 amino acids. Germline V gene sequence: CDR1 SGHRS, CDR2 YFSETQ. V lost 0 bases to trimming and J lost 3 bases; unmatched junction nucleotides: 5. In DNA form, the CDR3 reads TGCGCCAGCAGCTTGGGGTATCAGGGGGAAGAGACCCAGTACTTC. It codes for CASSLGYQGEETQYF.

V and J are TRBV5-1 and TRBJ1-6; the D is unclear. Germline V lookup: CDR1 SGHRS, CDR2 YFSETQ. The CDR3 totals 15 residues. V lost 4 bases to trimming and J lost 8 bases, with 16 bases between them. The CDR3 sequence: CASSDHPDSDSPLHF. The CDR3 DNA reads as TGCGCCAGCAGCGACCACCCCGACTCAGATTCACCCCTCCACTTT.

Written as DNA, the CDR3 is TGTGCCAGCAGTGTAGAAGCGGGAGGGCCGTACGAGCAGTACTTC. It specifies CASSVEAGGPYEQYF. The rearrangement links TRBV2 to TRBJ2-7; 10 positions agree with TRBD2. The V gene end was trimmed by 4 bases and the J gene end by 4 bases; junction bases not matched to a gene: 7. CDR3 length equals 15 residues. Germline assignment: CDR1 SNHLY and CDR2 FYNNEI. The entire variable domain, with the rest obtained from reference TRBV2 and TRBJ2-7, is as follows: EPEVTQTPSHQVTQMGQEVILRCVPISNHLYFYWYRQILGQKVEFLVSFYNNEISEKSEIFDDQFSVERPDGSNFTLKIRSTKLEDSAMYFCASSVEAGGPYEQYFGPGTRLTVT.

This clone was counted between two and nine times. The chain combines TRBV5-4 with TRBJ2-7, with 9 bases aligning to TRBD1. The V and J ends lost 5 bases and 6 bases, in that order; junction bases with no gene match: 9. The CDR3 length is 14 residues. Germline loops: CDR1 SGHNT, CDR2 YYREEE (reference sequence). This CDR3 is CASRDLGTGREQYF. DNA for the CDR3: TGTGCCAGCAGGGATTTAGGGACAGGGCGCGAGCAGTACTTC. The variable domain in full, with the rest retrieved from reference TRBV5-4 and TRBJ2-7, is ETGVTQSPTHLIKTRGQQVTLRCSSQSGHNTVSWYQQALGQGPQFIFQYYREEENGRGNFPPRFSGLQFPNYSSELNVNALELDDSALYLCASRDLGTGREQYFGPGTRLTVT.

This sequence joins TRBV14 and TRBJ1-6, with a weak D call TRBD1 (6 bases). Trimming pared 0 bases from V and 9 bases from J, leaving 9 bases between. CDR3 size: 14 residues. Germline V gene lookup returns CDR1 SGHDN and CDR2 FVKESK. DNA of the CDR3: TGTGCCAGCAGCCAAGACGGCAGGGGTTCACCCCTCCACTTT. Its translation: CASSQDGRGSPLHF.

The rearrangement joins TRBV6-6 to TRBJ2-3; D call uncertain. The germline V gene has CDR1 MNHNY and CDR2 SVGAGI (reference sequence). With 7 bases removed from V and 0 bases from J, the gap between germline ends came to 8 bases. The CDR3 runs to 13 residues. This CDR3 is CASTRDSTDTQYF. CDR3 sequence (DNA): TGTGCCAGCACCCGAGATAGCACAGATACGCAGTATTTT.

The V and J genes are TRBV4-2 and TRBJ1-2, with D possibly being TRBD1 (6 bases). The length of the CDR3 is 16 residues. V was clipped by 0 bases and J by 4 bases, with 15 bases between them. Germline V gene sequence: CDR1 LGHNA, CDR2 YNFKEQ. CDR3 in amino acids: CASSQDLRGLGYGYTF. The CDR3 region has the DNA TGTGCCAGCAGCCAAGATCTGCGGGGGCTGGGCTATGGCTACACCTTC.

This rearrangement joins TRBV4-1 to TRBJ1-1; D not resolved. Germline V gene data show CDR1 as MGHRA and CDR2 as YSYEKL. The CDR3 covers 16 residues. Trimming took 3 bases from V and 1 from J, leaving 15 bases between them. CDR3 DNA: TGCGCCAGCAGCCACACCGGAGGGTTTGCGAACACTGAAGCTTTCTTT. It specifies CASSHTGGFANTEAFF.

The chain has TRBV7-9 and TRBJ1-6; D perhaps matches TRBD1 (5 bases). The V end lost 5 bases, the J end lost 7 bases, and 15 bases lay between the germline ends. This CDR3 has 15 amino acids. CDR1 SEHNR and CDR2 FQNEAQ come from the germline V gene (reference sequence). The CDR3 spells CASSPERGVNSPLHF. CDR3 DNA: TGTGCCAGCAGCCCAGAACGGGGGGTGAATTCACCCCTCCACTTT.

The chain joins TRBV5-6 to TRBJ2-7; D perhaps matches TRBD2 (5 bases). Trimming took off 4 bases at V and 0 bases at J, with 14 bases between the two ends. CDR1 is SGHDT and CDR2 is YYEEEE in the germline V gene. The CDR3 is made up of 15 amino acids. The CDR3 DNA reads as TGTGCCAGCAGCGCCGTGGGAGCGATCTCCTACGAGCAGTACTTC. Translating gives CASSAVGAISYEQYF.

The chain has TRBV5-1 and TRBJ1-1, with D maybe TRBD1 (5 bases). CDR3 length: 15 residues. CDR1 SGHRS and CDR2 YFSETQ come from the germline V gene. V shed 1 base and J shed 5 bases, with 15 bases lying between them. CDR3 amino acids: CASSLRSGSGTEAFF. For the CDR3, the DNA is TGCGCCAGCAGCTTGCGATCAGGGTCGGGTACTGAAGCTTTCTTT.

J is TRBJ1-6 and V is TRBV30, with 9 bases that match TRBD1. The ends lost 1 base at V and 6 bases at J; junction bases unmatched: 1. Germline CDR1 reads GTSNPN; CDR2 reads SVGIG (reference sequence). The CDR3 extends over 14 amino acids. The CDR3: CAWSGDRANSPLHF. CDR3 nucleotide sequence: TGTGCCTGGAGTGGGGACAGGGCTAATTCACCCCTCCACTTT.

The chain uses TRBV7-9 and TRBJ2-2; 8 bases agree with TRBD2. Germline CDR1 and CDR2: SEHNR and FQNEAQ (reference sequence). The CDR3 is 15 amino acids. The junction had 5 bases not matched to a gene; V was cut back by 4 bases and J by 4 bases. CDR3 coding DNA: TGTGCCAGCAGCTCTCGGGAGGGTCGCACCGGGGAGCTGTTTTTT. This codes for CASSSREGRTGELFF. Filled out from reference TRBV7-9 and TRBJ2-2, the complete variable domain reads DTGVSQNPRHKITKRGQNVTFRCDPISEHNRLYWYRQTLGQGPEFLTYFQNEAQLEKSRLLSDRFSAERPKGSFSTLEIQRTEQGDSAMYLCASSSREGRTGELFFGEGSRLTVL.

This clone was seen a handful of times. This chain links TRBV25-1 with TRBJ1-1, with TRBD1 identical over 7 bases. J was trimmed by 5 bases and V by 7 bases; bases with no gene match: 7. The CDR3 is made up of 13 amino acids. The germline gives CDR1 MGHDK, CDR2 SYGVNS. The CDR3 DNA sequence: TGTGCCAGCACCCCGACAGGGCGGACTGAAGCTTTCTTT. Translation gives CASTPTGRTEAFF.

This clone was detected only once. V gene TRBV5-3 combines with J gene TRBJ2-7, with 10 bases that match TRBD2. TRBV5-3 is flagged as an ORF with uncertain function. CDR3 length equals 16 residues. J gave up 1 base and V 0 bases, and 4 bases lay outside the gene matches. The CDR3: CARSLGAGGQSYEQYF. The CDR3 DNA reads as TGTGCCAGAAGCTTGGGAGCGGGAGGGCAATCCTACGAGCAGTACTTC.

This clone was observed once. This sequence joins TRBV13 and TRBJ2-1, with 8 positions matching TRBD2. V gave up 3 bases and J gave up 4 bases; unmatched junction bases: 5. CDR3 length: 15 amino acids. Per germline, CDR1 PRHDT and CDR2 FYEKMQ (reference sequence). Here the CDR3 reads CASSFGSGNYNEQFF. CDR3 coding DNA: TGTGCCAGCAGCTTCGGTAGCGGGAATTACAATGAGCAGTTCTTC.

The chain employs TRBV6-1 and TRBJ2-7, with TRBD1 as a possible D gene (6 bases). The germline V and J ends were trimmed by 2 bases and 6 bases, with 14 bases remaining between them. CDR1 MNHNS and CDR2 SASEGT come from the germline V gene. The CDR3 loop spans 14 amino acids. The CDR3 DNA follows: TGTGCCAGCAGTGAAAGGGGGTGGGGCGCCGAGCAGTACTTC. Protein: CASSERGWGAEQYF.

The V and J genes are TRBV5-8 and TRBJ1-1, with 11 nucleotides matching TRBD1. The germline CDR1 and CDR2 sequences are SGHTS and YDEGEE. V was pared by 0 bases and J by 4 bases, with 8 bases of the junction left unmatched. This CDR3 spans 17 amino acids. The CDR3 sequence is CASSLGTGGAPGTEAFF. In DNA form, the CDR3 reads TGTGCCAGCAGCTTGGGGACAGGGGGCGCCCCGGGCACTGAAGCTTTCTTT.

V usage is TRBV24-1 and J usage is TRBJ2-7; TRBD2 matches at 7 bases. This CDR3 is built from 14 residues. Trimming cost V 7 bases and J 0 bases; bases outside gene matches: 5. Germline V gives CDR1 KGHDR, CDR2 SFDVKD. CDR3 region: CATSDTSDSYEQYF. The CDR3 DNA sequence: TGTGCCACCAGCGATACTAGCGACTCCTACGAGCAGTACTTC.

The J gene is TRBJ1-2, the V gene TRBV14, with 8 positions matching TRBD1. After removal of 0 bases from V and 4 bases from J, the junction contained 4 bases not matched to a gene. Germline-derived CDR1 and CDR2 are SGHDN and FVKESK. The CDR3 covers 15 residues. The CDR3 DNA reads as TGTGCCAGCAGCCAAGATGGCAGGGGGCTCTATGGCTACACCTTC. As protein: CASSQDGRGLYGYTF.

The CDR3 loop is CATRQGGAFF. CDR3 DNA sequence: TGTGCCACCCGACAGGGCGGCGCTTTCTTT. The chain joins TRBV28 to TRBJ1-1, with TRBD1 matching 7 bases. J was trimmed by 11 bases and V by 10 bases; bases with no gene match: 7. CDR3 size: 10 residues. Germline lookup yields CDR1 MDHEN and CDR2 SYDVKM.

DNA of the CDR3: TGTGCCAGCAGCCAAGATCCTATAGGGGTCGGGTTCTTC. Protein sequence: CASSQDPIGVGFF. The genes are TRBV4-2 and TRBJ2-1, with a tentative D call TRBD1 (5 bases). The CDR3 consists of 13 residues. V was clipped by 0 bases and J by 15 bases, with 15 bases between them. Germline assignment: CDR1 LGHNA and CDR2 YNFKEQ.

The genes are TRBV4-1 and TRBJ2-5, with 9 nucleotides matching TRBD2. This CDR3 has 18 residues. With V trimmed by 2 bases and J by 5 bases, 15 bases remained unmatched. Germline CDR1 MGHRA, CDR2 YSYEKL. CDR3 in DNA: TGCGCCAGCAGCCAATGGGGCCAGGTCGGACTAGCGTCCGAGACCCAGTACTTC. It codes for CASSQWGQVGLASETQYF.

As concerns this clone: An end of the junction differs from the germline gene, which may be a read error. The CDR3 nucleotides are TGTGCCAGCAGCGACTACCCCGGGACAGGAAAGGAAGCTTTCTTT. Translation gives CASSDYPGTGKEAFF. The chain carries TRBV6-4 and TRBJ1-1, with TRBD1 identical over 8 bases. Germline V gives CDR1 MRHNA, CDR2 SNTAGT. The length of the CDR3 is 15 residues.

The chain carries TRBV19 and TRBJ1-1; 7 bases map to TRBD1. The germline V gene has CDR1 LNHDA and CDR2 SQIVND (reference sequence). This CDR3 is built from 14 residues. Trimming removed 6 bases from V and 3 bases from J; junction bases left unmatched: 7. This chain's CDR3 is CASSVTGFDTEAFF. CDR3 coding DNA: TGTGCCAGTAGCGTGACAGGGTTTGACACTGAAGCTTTCTTT.

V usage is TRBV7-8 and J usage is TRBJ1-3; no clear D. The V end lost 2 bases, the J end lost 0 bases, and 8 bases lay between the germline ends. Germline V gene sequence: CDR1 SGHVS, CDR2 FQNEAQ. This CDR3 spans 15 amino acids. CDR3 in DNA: TGTGCCAGCAGCTTACAGGCGAGCTCTGGAAACACCATATATTTT. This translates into CASSLQASSGNTIYF.

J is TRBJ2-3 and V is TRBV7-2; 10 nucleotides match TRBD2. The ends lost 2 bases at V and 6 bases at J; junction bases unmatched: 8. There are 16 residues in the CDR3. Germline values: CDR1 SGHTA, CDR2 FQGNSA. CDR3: CASSLYASGSGDTQYF. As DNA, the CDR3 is TGTGCCAGCAGCTTATATGCTAGCGGGAGTGGGGATACGCAGTATTTT.